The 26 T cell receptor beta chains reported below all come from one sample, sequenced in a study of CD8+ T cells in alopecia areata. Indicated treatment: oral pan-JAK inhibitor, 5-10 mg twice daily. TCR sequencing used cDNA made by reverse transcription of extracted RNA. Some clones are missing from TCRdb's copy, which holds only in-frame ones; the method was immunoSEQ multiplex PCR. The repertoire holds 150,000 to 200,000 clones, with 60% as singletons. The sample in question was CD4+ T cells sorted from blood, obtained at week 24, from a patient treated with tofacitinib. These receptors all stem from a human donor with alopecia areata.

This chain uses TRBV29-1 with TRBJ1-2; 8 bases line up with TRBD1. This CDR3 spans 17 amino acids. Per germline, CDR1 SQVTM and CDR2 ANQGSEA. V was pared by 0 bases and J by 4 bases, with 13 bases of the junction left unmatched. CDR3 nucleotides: TGCAGCGTTGAAGACGCGGACAGGGTGATTCGGGGCTATGGCTACACCTTC. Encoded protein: CSVEDADRVIRGYGYTF.

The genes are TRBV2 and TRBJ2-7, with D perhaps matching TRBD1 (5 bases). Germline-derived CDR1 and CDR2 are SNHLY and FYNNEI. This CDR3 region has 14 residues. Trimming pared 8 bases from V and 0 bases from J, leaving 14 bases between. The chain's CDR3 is CASGQGLGSYEQYF. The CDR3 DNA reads TGTGCCAGCGGTCAGGGCTTGGGCTCCTACGAGCAGTACTTC. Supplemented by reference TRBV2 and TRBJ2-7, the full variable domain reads EPEVTQTPSHQVTQMGQEVILRCVPISNHLYFYWYRQILGQKVEFLVSFYNNEISEKSEIFDDQFSVERPDGSNFTLKIRSTKLEDSAMYFCASGQGLGSYEQYFGPGTRLTVT.

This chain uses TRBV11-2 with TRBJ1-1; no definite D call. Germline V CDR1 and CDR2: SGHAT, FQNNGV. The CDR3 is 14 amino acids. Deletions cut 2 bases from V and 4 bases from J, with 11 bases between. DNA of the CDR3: TGTGCCAGCAGCTTACAGGAACTTGGCACTGAAGCTTTCTTT. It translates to CASSLQELGTEAFF.

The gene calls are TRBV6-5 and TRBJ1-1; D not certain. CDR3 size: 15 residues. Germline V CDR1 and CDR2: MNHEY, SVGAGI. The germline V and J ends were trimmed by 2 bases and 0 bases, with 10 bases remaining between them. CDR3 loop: CASSYNSGMNTEAFF. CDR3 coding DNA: TGTGCCAGCAGTTACAATTCAGGAATGAACACTGAAGCTTTCTTT.

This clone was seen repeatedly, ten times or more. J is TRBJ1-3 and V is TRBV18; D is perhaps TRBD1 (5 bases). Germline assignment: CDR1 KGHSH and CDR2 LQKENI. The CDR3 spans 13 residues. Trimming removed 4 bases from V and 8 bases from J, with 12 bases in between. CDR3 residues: CASSRAEGDTIYF. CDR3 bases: TGTGCCAGCTCACGGGCAGAAGGGGACACCATATATTTT.

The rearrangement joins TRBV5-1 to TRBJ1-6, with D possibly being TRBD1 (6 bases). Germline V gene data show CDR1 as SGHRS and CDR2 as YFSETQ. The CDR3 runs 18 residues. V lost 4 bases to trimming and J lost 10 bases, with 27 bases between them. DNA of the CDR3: TGCGCCAGCAGCCCGGACCGGGACACCTTCGTCATTCGGTCACCCCTCCACTTT. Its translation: CASSPDRDTFVIRSPLHF.

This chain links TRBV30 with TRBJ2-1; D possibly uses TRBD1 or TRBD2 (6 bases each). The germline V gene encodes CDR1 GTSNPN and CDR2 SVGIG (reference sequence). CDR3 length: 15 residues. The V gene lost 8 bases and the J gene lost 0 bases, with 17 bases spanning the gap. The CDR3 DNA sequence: TGTGCCCTGGAAGGGGGGACGAGCTCCTACAATGAGCAGTTCTTC. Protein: CALEGGTSSYNEQFF.

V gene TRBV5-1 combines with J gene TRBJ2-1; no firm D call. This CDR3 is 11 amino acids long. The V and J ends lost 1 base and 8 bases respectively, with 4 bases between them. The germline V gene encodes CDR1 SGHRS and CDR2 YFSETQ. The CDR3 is CASSLQYEQFF. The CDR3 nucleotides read TGCGCCAGCAGCTTGCAGTATGAGCAGTTCTTC.

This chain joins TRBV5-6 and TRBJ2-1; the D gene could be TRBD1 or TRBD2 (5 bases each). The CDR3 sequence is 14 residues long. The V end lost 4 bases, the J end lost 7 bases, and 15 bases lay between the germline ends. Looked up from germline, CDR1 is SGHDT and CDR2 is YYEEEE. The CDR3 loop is CASSVPGPANEQFF. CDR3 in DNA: TGTGCCAGCAGCGTTCCGGGGCCAGCGAATGAGCAGTTCTTC. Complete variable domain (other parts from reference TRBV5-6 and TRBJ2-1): DAGVTQSPTHLIKTRGQQVTLRCSPKSGHDTVSWYQQALGQGPQFIFQYYEEEERQRGNFPDRFSGHQFPNYSSELNVNALLLGDSALYLCASSVPGPANEQFFGPGTRLTVL.

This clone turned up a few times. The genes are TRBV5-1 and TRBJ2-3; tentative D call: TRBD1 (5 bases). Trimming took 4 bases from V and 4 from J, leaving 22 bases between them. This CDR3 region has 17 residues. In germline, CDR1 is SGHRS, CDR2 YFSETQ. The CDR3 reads CASSHVQGVFSSDTQYF. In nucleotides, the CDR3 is TGCGCCAGCAGCCACGTCCAAGGGGTTTTTTCGTCAGATACGCAGTATTTT.

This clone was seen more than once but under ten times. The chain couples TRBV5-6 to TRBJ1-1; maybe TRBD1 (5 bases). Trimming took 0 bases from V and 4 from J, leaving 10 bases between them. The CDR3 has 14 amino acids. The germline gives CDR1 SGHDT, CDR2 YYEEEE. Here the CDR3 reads CASSLAGRSTEAFF. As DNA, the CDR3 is TGTGCCAGCAGCTTGGCAGGGAGGAGCACTGAAGCTTTCTTT.

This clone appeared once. The CDR3 nucleotides read TGCAGTGCCGGGCACGGCACAGATACGCAGTATTTT. It yields the protein CSAGHGTDTQYF. The chain joins TRBV29-1 to TRBJ2-3; D is uncertain. The CDR3 contains 12 residues. Germline V gives CDR1 SQVTM, CDR2 ANQGSEA.

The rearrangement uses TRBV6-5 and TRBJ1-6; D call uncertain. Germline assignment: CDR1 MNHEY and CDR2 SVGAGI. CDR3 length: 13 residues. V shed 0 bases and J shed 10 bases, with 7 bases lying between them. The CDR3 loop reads CASSYSGMSPLHF. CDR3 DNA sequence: TGTGCCAGCAGTTACTCTGGGATGTCACCCCTCCACTTT.

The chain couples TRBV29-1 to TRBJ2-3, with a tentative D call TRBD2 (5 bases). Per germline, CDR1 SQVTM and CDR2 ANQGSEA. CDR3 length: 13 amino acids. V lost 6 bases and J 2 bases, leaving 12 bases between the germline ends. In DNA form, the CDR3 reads TGCAGCGTGCTAGCAAGCCTCACAGATACGCAGTATTTT. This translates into CSVLASLTDTQYF.

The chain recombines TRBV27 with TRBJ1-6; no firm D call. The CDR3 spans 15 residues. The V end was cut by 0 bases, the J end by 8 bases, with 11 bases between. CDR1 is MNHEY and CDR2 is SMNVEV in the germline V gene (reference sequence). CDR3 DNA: TGTGCCAGCAGTTTATCAGGAGGGTTACATTCACCCCTCCACTTT. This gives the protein CASSLSGGLHSPLHF.

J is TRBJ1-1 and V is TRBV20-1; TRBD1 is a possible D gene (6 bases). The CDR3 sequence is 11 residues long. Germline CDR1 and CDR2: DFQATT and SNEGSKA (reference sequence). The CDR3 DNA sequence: TGCAGAGGACAGTCGAACACTGAAGCTTTCTTT. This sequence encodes CRGQSNTEAFF.

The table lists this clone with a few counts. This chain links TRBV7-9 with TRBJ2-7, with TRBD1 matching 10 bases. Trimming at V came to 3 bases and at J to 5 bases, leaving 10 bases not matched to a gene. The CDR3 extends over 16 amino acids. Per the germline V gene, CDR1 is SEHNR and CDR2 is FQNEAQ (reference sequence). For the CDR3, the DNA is TGTGCCAGCAGCTTCAGGACAGGGGGTAAGGTCGACGAGCAGTACTTC. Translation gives CASSFRTGGKVDEQYF.

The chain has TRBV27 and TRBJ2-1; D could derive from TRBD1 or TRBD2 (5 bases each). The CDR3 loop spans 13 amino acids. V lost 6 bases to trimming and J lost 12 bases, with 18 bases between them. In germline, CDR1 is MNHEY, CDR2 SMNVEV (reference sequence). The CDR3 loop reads CASSLRGVEWQFF. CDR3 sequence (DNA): TGTGCCAGCAGCTTAAGAGGGGTAGAATGGCAGTTCTTC.

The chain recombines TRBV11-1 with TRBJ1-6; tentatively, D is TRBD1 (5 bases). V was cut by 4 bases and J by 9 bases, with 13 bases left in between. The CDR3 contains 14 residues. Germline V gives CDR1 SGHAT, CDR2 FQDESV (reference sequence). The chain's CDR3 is CASSSQGLSSPLHF. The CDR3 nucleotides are TGTGCCAGCAGCTCCCAGGGATTGAGTTCACCCCTCCACTTT.

CDR3 sequence: CASSRDGGETQYF. CDR3 bases: TGTGCCAGCAGCCGGGATGGGGGGGAGACCCAGTACTTC. The V call is TRBV7-7, the J call TRBJ2-5; D possibly corresponds to TRBD2 (6 bases). The CDR3 covers 13 residues. Germline CDR1 reads SSHAT; CDR2 reads FNYEAQ (reference sequence). The V end lost 5 bases, the J end lost 5 bases, and 12 bases lay between the germline ends.

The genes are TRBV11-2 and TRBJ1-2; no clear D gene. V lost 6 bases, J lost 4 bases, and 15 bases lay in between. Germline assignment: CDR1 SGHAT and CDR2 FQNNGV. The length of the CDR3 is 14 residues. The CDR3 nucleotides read TGTGCCAGCAGTCTTGGGAGGCGGTCCTATGGCTACACCTTC. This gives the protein CASSLGRRSYGYTF.

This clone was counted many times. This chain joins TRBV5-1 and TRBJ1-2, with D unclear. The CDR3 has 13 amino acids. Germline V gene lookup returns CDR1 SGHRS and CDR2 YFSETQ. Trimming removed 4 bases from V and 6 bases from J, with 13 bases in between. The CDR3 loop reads CASSHSLGDGYTF. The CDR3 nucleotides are TGCGCCAGCAGCCATTCCCTGGGCGATGGCTACACCTTC.

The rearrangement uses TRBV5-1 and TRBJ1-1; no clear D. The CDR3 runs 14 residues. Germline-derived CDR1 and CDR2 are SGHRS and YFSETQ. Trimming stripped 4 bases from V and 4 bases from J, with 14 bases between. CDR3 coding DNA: TGCGCCAGCAGCGAGGCACGGGGTCGCACTGAAGCTTTCTTT. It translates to CASSEARGRTEAFF.

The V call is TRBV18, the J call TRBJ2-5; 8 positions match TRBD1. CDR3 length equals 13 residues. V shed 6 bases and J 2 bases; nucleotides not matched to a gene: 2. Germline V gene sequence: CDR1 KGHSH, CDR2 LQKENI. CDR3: CASSNRGQETQYF. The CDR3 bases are TGTGCCAGCTCGAACAGGGGGCAAGAGACCCAGTACTTC. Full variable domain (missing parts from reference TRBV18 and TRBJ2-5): NAGVMQNPRHLVRRRGQEARLRCSPMKGHSHVYWYRQLPEEGLKFMVYLQKENIIDESGMPKERFSAEFPKEGPSILRIQQVVRGDSAAYFCASSNRGQETQYFGPGTRLLVL.

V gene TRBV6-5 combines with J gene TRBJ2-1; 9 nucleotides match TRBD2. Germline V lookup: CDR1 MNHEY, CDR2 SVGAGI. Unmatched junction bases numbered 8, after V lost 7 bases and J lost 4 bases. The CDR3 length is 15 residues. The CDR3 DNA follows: TGTGCCAGCAAGTCGGGACTAGCTGTGTACAATGAGCAGTTCTTC. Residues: CASKSGLAVYNEQFF.

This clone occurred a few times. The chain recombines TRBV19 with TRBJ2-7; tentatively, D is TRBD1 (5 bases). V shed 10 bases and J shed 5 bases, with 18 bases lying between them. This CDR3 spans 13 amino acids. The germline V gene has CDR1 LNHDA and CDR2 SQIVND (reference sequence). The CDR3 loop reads CATTIQVVHEQYF. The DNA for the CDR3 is TGTGCCACTACCATACAGGTAGTCCACGAGCAGTACTTC. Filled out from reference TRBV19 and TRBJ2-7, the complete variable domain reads DGGITQSPKYLFRKEGQNVTLSCEQNLNHDAMYWYRQDPGQGLRLIYYSQIVNDFQKGDIAEGYSVSREKKESFPLTVTSAQKNPTAFYLCATTIQVVHEQYFGPGTRLTVT.